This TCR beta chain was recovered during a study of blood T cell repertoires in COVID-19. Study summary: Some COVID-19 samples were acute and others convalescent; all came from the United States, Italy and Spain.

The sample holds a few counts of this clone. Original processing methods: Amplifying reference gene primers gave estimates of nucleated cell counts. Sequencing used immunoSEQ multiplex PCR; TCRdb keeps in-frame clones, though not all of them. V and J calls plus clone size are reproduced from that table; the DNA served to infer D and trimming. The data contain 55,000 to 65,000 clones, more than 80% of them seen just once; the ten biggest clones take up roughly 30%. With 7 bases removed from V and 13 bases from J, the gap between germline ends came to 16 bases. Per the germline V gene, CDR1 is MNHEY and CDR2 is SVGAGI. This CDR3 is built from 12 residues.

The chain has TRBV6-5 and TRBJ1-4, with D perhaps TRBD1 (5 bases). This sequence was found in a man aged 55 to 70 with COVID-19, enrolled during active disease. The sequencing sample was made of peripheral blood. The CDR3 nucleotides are TGTGCCAGCACTAGGGACTCCTTAGCACTGTTTTTT. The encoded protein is CASTRDSLALFF.